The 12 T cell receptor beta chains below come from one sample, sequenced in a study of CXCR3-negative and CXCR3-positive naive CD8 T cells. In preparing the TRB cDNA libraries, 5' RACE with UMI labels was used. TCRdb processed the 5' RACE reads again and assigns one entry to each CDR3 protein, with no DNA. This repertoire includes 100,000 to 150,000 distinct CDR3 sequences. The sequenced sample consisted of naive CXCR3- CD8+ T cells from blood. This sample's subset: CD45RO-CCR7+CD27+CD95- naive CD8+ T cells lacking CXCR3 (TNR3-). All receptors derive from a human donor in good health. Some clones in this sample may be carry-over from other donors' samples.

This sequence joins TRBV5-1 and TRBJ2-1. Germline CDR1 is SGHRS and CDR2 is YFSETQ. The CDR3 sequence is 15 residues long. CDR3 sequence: CASSLTPSSYNEQFF. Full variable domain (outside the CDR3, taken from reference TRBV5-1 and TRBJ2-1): KAGVTQTPRYLIKTRGQQVTLSCSPISGHRSVSWYQQTPGQGLQFLFEYFSETQRNKGNFPGRFSGRQFSNSRSEMNVSTLELGDSALYLCASSLTPSSYNEQFFGPGTRLTVL.

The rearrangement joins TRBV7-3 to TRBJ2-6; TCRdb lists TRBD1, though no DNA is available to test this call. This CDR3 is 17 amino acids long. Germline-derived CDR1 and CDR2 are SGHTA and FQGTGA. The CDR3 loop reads CASSQGGIPSGANVLTF. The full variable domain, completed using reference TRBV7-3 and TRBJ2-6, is GAGVSQTPSNKVTEKGKYVELRCDPISGHTALYWYRQSLGQGPEFLIYFQGTGAADDSGLPNDRFFAVRPEGSVSTLKIQRTERGDSAVYLCASSQGGIPSGANVLTFGAGSRLTVL.

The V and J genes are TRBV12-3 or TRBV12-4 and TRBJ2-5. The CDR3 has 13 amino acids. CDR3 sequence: CASSLAPQETQYF.

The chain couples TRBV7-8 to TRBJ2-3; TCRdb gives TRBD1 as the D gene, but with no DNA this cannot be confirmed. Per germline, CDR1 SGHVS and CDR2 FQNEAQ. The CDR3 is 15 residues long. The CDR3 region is CASSLGDSSTDTQYF.

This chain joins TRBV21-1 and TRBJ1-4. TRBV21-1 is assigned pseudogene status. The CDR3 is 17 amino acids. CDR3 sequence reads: CASSKVGRTLGGKNCFF.

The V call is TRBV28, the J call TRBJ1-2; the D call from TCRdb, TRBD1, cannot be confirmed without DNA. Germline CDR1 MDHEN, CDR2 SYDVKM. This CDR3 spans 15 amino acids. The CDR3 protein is CASSPGTGERYGYTF.

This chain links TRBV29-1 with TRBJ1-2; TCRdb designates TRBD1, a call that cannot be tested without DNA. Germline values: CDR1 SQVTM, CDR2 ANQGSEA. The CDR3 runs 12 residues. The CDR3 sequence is CSAPDRGYGYTF.

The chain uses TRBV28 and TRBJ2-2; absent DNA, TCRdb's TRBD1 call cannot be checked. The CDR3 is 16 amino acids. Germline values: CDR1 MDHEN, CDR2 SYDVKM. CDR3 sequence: CASRTRWTGPTGELFF. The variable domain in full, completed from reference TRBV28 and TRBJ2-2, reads DVKVTQSSRYLVKRTGEKVFLECVQDMDHENMFWYRQDPGLGLRLIYFSYDVKMKEKGDIPEGYSVSREKKERFSLILESASTNQTSMYLCASRTRWTGPTGELFFGEGSRLTVL.

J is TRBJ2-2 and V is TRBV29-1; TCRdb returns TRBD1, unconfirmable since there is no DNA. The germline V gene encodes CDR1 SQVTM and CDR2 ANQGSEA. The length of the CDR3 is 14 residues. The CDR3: CSVLGQGTTGELFF.

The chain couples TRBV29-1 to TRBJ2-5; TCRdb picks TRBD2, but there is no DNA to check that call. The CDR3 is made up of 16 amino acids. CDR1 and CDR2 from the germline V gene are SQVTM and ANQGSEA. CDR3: CSVEGLSEDVQETQYF.

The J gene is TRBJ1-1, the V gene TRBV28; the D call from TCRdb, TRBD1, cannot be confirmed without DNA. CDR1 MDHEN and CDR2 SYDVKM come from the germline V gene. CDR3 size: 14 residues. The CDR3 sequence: CASQPDREWTEAFF.

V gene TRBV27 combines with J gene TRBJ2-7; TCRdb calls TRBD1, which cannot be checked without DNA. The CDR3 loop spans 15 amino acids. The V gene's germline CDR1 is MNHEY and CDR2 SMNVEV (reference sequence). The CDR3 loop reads CASSLTGTGVDEQYF.